This TCR beta chain was sequenced during a study of T cell clonotyping in hematopoietic cell transplantation. Study-level results: Recipient TCR diversity dropped after transplant; expanded clonotypes rose from day 30 to 180. Few recipient clonotypes overlapped donors; over 97% were de novo at given depth.

The CDR3 runs to 15 residues. V was pared by 5 bases and J by 1 base, with 6 bases of the junction left unmatched. Germline loops: CDR1 MNHEY, CDR2 SVGAGI. Clones were sequenced by immunoSEQ multiplex PCR, and TCRdb holds only the in-frame ones, with some missing. This repertoire shows approximately 25,000 clones, approximately 96% found once; its top ten account for 1.1% to 1.5%. Details on this clone: Its target is unknown.

The genes are TRBV6-5 and TRBJ1-1; 8 nucleotides align to TRBD1. The sequencing input was peripheral blood mononuclear cells. The receptor comes from a man aged 45-65 years in good health. Some clones in this sample may be carry-over from other donors' samples. The CDR3 bases are TGTGCCAGCAGTCGTCGACAGGGGCCGAACACTGAAGCTTTCTTT. Translated: CASSRRQGPNTEAFF.